The rows below give T cell receptor beta chains drawn from one sample of a study of cytomegalovirus exposure and HLA in healthy donors. Libraries were prepared by immunoSEQ multiplex PCR; TCRdb keeps only in-frame clonotypes and omits some of them. The data show about 120,000 clones, with roughly four fifths seen just once and around 1.6% held by the top ten. The sample consisted of PBMCs. The receptors were sampled from a woman aged 18-29 years in good health and CMV-seronegative. The CDR3 runs from the conserved cysteine through the conserved F or W. The D gene is left open where the match is weak. Clone size is not always given. Where it is, it says once, few, many or a class for expanded clones.

v_gene	abundance	j_gene	len	d_gene	CDR3aa	CDR3nt
TRBV5-4	.	TRBJ1-1	15	.	CASSLGRSVGSEAFF	TGTGCCAGCAGCTTGGGTAGGAGTGTTGGGTCTGAAGCTTTCTTT
TRBV19	.	TRBJ1-1	17	TRBD1	CASSSLDRGLMNTEAFF	TGTGCCAGTAGTTCTCTCGACAGGGGGCTCATGAACACTGAAGCTTTCTTT
TRBV4-3	.	TRBJ2-3	17	.	CASSLRGAAQSTDTQYF	TGCGCCAGCAGCCTTCGAGGCGCGGCCCAAAGCACAGATACGCAGTATTTT
TRBV19	.	TRBJ1-2	13	.	CASTSPGIGGYTF	TGTGCCAGTACCTCCCCAGGGATCGGTGGCTACACCTTC
TRBV4-2	.	TRBJ2-7	15	.	CASSQGPTGIYEQYF	TGTGCCAGCAGCCAAGGCCCCACAGGGATCTACGAGCAGTACTTC
TRBV28	.	TRBJ2-3	19	.	CASSLNPTRGSGVTDTQYF	TGTGCCAGCAGTTTAAACCCGACCCGGGGTAGCGGAGTCACAGATACGCAGTATTTT
TRBV30	.	TRBJ1-3	10	.	CAGQGNTIYF	TGTGCCGGGCAGGGTAACACCATATATTTT
TRBV20-1	.	TRBJ1-2	11	TRBD1	CSGTGGSGYTF	TGCAGTGGGACAGGGGGCAGTGGCTACACCTTC
TRBV7-9	once	TRBJ2-5	14	.	CASSLEIQSGWEDF	TGTGCCAGCAGCTTAGAGATCCAATCAGGGTGGGAAGACTTC
TRBV5-6	.	TRBJ1-2	15	TRBD1	CASSPRDRGRYGYTF	TGTGCCAGCAGCCCTCGGGACAGGGGGCGGTATGGCTACACCTTC
TRBV19	.	TRBJ2-6	16	.	CASSPPVQGGANVLTF	TGTGCCAGTAGTCCCCCGGTCCAGGGAGGGGCCAACGTCCTGACTTTC
TRBV7-2	.	TRBJ2-5	15	.	CASSLGAGRGETQYF	TGTGCCAGCAGCTTAGGAGCAGGGCGGGGAGAGACCCAGTACTTC
TRBV19	once	TRBJ2-1	18	TRBD2	CASSISGLTSGPNNEQFF	TGTGCCAGTAGTATTTCGGGACTTACTAGCGGGCCGAACAATGAGCAGTTCTTC
TRBV7-9	.	TRBJ1-1	13	.	CASSRHGGAEAFF	TGTGCCAGCAGCCGTCACGGCGGGGCTGAAGCTTTCTTT
TRBV15	.	TRBJ2-2	16	.	CATMILGQGRAGELFF	TGTGCCACCATGATTCTCGGGCAGGGAAGAGCCGGGGAGCTGTTTTTT
TRBV5-6	once	TRBJ2-6	18	.	CASSLAERSSSGANVLTF	TGTGCCAGCAGCTTGGCCGAGCGGAGTAGCTCTGGGGCCAACGTCCTGACTTTC
TRBV5-4	.	TRBJ1-3	16	.	CASSSGTLSSGNTIYF	TGTGCCAGCAGCTCCGGGACTCTGAGCTCTGGAAACACCATATATTTT
TRBV5-1	.	TRBJ2-7	13	TRBD1	CASSLADRENQYF	TGCGCCAGCAGCTTGGCGGACAGGGAGAATCAGTACTTC
TRBV5-4	.	TRBJ1-4	15	TRBD1	CASSTGQGGGEKLFF	TGTGCCAGCAGCACAGGACAGGGAGGAGGCGAAAAACTGTTTTTT
TRBV4-3	few	TRBJ1-3	17	.	CASSQSPGHSSGNTIYF	TGCGCCAGCAGCCAGTCGCCGGGACATAGCTCTGGAAACACCATATATTTT
TRBV14	once	TRBJ2-1	15	TRBD1	CASSQTRGLGNEQFF	TGTGCCAGCAGCCAAACAAGGGGGCTAGGGAATGAGCAGTTCTTC
TRBV4-2	few	TRBJ1-2	14	TRBD1	CASSQAGGNYGYTF	TGTGCCAGCAGCCAGGCAGGGGGGAACTATGGCTACACCTTC
TRBV5-1	.	TRBJ2-5	14	.	CASSLATLRETQYF	TGCGCCAGCAGCTTGGCGACTCTACGGGAGACCCAGTACTTC
TRBV10-1	.	TRBJ2-7	14	TRBD1	CASRPGTGSYEQYF	TGCGCCAGCAGACCCGGGACAGGGTCCTACGAGCAGTACTTC
TRBV7-9	.	TRBJ1-3	15	TRBD1	CASSLAPTGGNTIYF	TGTGCCAGCAGCTTAGCGCCGACAGGGGGAAACACCATATATTTT
TRBV11-2	.	TRBJ2-7	15	TRBD2	CASSQTSGGPYEQYF	TGTGCCAGCAGCCAGACTAGCGGGGGGCCCTACGAGCAGTACTTC
TRBV7-3	once	TRBJ2-2	16	.	CASSMTGTRNTGELFF	TGTGCCAGCAGCATGACAGGCACCCGAAACACCGGGGAGCTGTTTTTT
TRBV19	.	TRBJ1-5	14	.	CASSTRSEFQPQHF	TGTGCCAGTAGTACCCGCAGCGAGTTCCAGCCCCAGCATTTT
TRBV29-1	once	TRBJ2-1	18	TRBD2	CSVESGGFSSSSYNEQFF	TGCAGCGTTGAGAGCGGGGGGTTCTCTTCGAGCTCCTACAATGAGCAGTTCTTC
TRBV30	.	TRBJ1-4	15	.	CAWNGRGATNEKLFF	TGTGCCTGGAACGGACGGGGGGCCACTAATGAAAAACTGTTTTTT
TRBV7-9	.	TRBJ1-2	17	.	CSSNPWGEDTVNYGYTF	TGTTCCAGCAACCCGTGGGGGGAGGACACGGTTAACTATGGCTACACCTTC
TRBV10-3	.	TRBJ1-1	14	TRBD1	CAISAGQGITEAFF	TGTGCCATCAGTGCGGGACAGGGGATCACTGAAGCTTTCTTT
TRBV30	.	TRBJ1-1	12	.	CAWSWSGAEAFF	TGTGCCTGGAGTTGGTCGGGGGCTGAAGCTTTCTTT
TRBV5-1	.	TRBJ2-5	16	TRBD1	CASSMGYTGVGETQYF	TGCGCCAGCAGCATGGGGTACACAGGGGTAGGGGAGACCCAGTACTTC
TRBV6-1	.	TRBJ1-4	14	.	CASIHDKVNEKLFF	TGTGCCAGCATTCACGACAAGGTTAATGAAAAACTGTTTTTT
TRBV5-6	.	TRBJ1-1	11	TRBD1	CASSLRGQVGF	TGTGCCAGCAGCTTGAGGGGACAGGTCGGCTTT
TRBV6-1	few	TRBJ2-7	13	.	CASKKGRLFEQYF	TGTGCCAGCAAGAAGGGGCGGTTGTTCGAGCAGTACTTC
TRBV6-1	.	TRBJ1-4	14	.	CASSHGRHEGKLFF	TGTGCCAGCAGTCACGGCCGCCATGAGGGAAAACTGTTTTTT
TRBV5-4	.	TRBJ2-5	14	TRBD2	CASSSRGEGETQYF	TGTGCCAGCAGCTCTCGGGGGGAGGGAGAGACCCAGTACTTC
TRBV7-2	.	TRBJ2-4	16	.	CASSPQWGLPQNSQYF	TGTGCCAGCAGCCCTCAATGGGGGCTGCCTCAAAACAGTCAGTACTTC
TRBV5-4	once	TRBJ2-1	15	.	CASSLDSVVVNEQFF	TGTGCCAGCAGCTTAGACAGTGTTGTAGTGAATGAGCAGTTCTTC
TRBV7-2	.	TRBJ2-4	13	TRBD2	CASSAWGGNIQYF	TGTGCCAGCAGCGCCTGGGGAGGGAACATTCAGTACTTC
TRBV9	.	TRBJ1-4	15	.	CASSVGQTTNEKLFF	TGTGCCAGCAGCGTAGGACAGACAACTAATGAAAAACTGTTTTTT
TRBV10-2	.	TRBJ2-1	14	TRBD2	CASSSGEIPNEQFF	TGCGCCAGCAGTAGCGGGGAGATACCCAATGAGCAGTTCTTC
TRBV25-1	.	TRBJ2-2	14	.	CASSARLNTGELFF	TGTGCCAGCAGTGCCCGTTTGAACACCGGGGAGCTGTTTTTT
TRBV6-6	once	TRBJ1-1	15	.	CASSSPREGNTEAFF	TGTGCCAGCAGTTCCCCGAGGGAAGGGAACACTGAAGCTTTCTTT
TRBV5-5	few	TRBJ1-1	13	.	CASLWHPNTEAFF	TGTGCCAGCCTGTGGCACCCGAACACTGAAGCTTTCTTT